Below, one TCR beta chain is given with its context. Its cognate antigen is unknown. The sample is drawn from a study of T cells after yellow fever vaccination. Universal primer sites and UMIs were introduced during 5'RACE template-switching synthesis of TCR cDNA. TCRdb called the 5' RACE reads again in MiXCR, with one record for every CDR3 protein. Found here are just over 300,000 distinct CDR3 sequences, roughly 3.5% of them singletons; the top ten hold around 20%. Trimming left V 4 bases short and J 2 bases short, with 17 bases between. The CDR3 runs 16 residues. The V gene's germline CDR1 is MNHEY and CDR2 SMNVEV (reference sequence). Overall study results and limits: Most clones from primary vaccination were detected again post-booster (about 96% CD4, about 85% CD8). Some clonotypes, a small share, were shared between CD4 and CD8 compartments. Researchers cautioned that FACS-sorted repertoires could harbor abundant clonotypes contaminating from the bulk population.

This rearrangement joins TRBV27 to TRBJ1-2, with TRBD1 as a possible D gene (5 bases). The receptor was isolated from a man younger than 35 who received the YFV17D yellow fever vaccine. The sequences come from PBMCs, collected on the day of the yellow fever booster vaccination. CDR3 nucleotides: TGTGCCAGCAGTTCCCACACACGACAGAGAAACTATGGCTACACCTTC. It yields the protein CASSSHTRQRNYGYTF.